This T cell receptor (beta chain) came from a study of blood T cell repertoires in COVID-19. Only in-frame clones appear in the TCRdb table, and some are missing; sequencing was by immunoSEQ multiplex PCR. Of about 230,000 clones in the sample, approximately 82% were seen once. In germline, CDR1 is LGHNA, CDR2 YSLEER. The V and J ends lost 5 bases and 13 bases respectively, with 15 bases between them. This CDR3 has 13 residues. Specimen: peripheral blood. This rearrangement joins TRBV4-3 to TRBJ1-6; the D is unclear. This clonotype was obtained from a woman between 40 and 50 years old who had recovered from COVID-19. The DNA for the CDR3 is TGCGCCAGCAGCGCAGAGGCCCGTCATCCCCTCCACTTT. This encodes CASSAEARHPLHF.